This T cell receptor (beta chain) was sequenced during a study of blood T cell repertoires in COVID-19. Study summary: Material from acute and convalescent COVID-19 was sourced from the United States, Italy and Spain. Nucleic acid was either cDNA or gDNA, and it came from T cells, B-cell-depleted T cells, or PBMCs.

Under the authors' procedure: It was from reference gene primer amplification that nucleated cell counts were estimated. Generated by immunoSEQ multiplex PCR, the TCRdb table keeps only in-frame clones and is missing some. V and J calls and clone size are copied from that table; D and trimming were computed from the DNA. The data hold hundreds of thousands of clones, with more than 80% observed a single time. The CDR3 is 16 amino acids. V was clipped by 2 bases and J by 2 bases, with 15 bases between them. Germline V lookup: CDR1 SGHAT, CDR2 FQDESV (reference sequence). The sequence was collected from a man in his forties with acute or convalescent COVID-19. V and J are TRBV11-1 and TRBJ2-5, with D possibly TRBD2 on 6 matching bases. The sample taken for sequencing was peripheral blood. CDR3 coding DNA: TGTGCCAGCAGCTTATGGCCGGAGGCGGGGCAAGAGACCCAGTACTTC. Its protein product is CASSLWPEAGQETQYF.